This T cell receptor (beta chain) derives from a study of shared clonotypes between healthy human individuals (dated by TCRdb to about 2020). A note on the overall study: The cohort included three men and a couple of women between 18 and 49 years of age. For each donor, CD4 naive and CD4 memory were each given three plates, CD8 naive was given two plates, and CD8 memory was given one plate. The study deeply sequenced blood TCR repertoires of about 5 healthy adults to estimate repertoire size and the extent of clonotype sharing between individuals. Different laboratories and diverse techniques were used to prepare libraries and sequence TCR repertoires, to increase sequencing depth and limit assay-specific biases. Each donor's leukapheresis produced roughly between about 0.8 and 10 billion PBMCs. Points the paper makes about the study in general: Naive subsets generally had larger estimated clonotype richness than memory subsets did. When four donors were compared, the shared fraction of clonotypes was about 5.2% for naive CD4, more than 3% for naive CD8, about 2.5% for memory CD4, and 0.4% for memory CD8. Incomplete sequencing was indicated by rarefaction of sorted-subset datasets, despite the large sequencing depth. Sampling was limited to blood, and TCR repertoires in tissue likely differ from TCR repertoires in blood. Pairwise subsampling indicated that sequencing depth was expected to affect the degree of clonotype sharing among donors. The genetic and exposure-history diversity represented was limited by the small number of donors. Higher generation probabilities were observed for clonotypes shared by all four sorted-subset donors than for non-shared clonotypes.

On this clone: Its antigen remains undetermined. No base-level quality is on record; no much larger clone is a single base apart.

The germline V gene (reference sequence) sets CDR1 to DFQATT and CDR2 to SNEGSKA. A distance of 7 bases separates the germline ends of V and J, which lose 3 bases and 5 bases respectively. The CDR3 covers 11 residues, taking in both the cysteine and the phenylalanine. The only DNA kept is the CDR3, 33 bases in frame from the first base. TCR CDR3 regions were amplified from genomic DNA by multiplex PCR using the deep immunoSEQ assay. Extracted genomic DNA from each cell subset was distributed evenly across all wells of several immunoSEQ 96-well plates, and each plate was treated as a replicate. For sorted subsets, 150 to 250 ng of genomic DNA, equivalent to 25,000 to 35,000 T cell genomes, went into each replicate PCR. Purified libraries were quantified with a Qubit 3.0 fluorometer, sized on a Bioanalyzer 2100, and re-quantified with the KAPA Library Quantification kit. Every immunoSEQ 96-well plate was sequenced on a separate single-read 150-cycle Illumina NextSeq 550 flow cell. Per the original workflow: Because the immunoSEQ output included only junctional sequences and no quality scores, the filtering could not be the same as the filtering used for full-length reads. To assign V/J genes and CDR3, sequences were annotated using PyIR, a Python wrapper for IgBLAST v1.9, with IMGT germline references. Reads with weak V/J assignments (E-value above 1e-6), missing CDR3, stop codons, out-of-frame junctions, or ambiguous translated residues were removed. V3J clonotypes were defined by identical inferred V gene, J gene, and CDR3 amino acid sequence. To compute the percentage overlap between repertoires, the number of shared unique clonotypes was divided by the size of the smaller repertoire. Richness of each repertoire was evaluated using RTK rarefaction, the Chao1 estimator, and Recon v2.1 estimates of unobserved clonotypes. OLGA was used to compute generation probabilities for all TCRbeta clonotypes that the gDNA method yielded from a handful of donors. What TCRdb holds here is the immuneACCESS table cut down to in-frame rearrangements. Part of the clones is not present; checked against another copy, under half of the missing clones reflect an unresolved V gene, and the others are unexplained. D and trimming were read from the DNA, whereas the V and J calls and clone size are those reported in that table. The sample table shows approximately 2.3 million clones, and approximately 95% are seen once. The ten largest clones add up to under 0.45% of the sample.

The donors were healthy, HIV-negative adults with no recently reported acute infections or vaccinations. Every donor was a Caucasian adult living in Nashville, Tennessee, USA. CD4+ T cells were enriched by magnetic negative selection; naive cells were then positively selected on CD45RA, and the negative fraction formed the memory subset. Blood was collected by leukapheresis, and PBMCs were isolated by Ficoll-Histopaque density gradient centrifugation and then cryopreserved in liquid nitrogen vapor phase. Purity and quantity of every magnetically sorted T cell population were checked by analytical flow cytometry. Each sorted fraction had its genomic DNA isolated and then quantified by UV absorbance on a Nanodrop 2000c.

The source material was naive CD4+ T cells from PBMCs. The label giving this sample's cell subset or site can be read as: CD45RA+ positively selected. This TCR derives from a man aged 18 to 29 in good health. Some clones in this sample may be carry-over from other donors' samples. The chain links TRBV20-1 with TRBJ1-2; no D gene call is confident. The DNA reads TGCAGTGCTAGCGCGGCGTATGGCTACACCTTC. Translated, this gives CSASAAYGYTF.